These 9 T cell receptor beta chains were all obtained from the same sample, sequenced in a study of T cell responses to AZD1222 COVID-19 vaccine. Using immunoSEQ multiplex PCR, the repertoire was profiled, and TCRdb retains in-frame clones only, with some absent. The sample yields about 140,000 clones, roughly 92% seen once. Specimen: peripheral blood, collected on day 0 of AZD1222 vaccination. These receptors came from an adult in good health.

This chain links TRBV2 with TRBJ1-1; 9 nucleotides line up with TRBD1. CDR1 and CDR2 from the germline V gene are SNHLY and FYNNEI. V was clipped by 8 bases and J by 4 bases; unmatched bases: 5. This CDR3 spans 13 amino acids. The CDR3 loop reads CASAPTGGTEAFF. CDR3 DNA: TGTGCCAGCGCCCCGACAGGGGGCACTGAAGCTTTCTTT.

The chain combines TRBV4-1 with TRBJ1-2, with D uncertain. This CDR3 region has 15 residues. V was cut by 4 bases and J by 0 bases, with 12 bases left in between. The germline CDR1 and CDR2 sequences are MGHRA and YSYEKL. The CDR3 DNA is TGCGCCAGCAGCCCCCGGTCGGTGACTAACTATGGCTACACCTTC. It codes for CASSPRSVTNYGYTF.

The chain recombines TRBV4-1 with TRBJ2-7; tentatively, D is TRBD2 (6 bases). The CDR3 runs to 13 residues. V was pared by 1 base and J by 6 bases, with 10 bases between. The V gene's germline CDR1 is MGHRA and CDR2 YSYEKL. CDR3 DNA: TGCGCCAGCAGCCAAGCGCGGGACGCCGAGCAGTACTTC. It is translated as CASSQARDAEQYF.

Here the CDR3 reads CASSIRQGTHEAFF. Written as DNA, the CDR3 is TGTGCCAGTAGTATTAGACAGGGAACCCATGAAGCTTTCTTT. The V call is TRBV19, the J call TRBJ1-1, with 7 nucleotides matching TRBD1. CDR3 length equals 14 residues. CDR1 is LNHDA and CDR2 is SQIVND in the germline V gene (reference sequence). J lost 7 bases, V lost 3 bases, and 8 bases had no gene match.

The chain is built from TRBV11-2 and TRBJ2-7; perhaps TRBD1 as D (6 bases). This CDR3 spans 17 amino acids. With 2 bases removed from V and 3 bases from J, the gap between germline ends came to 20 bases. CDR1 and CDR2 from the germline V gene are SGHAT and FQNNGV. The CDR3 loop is CASSLFRSGHRLYEQYF. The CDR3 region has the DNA TGTGCCAGCAGCTTATTTAGGTCGGGACACCGTCTCTACGAGCAGTACTTC. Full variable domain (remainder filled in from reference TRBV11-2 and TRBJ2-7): EAGVAQSPRYKIIEKRQSVAFWCNPISGHATLYWYQQILGQGPKLLIQFQNNGVVDDSQLPKDRFSAERLKGVDSTLKIQPAKLEDSAVYLCASSLFRSGHRLYEQYFGPGTRLTVT.

DNA for the CDR3: TGTGCCAGCCTCGGAGGGCTGAGAACCCACTACGAGCAGTACTTC. Residues: CASLGGLRTHYEQYF. The chain has TRBV6-1 and TRBJ2-7, with D perhaps TRBD2 (6 bases). The CDR3 is made up of 15 amino acids. Germline V gene lookup returns CDR1 MNHNS and CDR2 SASEGT. Between the trimmed V and J ends, which lost 8 bases and 3 bases, there was a span of 20 bases.

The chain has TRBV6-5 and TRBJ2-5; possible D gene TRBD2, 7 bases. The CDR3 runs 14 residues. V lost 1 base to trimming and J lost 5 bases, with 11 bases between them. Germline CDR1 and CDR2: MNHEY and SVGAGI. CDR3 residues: CASSYFEGGETQYF. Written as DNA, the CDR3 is TGTGCCAGCAGTTACTTCGAGGGGGGGGAGACCCAGTACTTC.

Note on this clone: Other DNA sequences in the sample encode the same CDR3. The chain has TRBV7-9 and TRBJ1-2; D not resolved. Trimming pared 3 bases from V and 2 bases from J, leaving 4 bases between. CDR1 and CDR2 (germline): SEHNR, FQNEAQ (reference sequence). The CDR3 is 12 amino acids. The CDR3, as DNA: TGTGCCAGCAGCTTGGAAAACTATGGCTACACCTTC. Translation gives CASSLENYGYTF. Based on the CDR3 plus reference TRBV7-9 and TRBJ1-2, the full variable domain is DTGVSQNPRHKITKRGQNVTFRCDPISEHNRLYWYRQTLGQGPEFLTYFQNEAQLEKSRLLSDRFSAERPKGSFSTLEIQRTEQGDSAMYLCASSLENYGYTFGSGTRLTVV.

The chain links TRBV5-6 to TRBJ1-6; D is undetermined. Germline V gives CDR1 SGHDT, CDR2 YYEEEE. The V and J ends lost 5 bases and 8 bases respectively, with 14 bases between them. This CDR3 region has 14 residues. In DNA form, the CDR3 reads TGTGCCAGCAGTCTAGACGGATTTTATTCACCCCTCCACTTT. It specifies CASSLDGFYSPLHF.